This T cell receptor beta chain stems from a study of blood T cell repertoires in COVID-19. Study at large: The United States, Italy and Spain supplied acute and convalescent COVID-19 samples. T cells, B-cell-depleted T cells, or PBMCs supplied cDNA or gDNA.

Authors' processing steps: The assay estimated nucleated cells by amplifying reference gene primers. Repertoires were generated with immunoSEQ multiplex PCR, while TCRdb's copy carries only in-frame clones and drops some. That table supplies the V and J calls and clone size; D and trimming were determined from the DNA. This sample yields tens of thousands of clones, of which around 80% are seen a single time; over 40% belongs to the top ten. CDR1 is SGHKS and CDR2 is YYEKEE in the germline V gene (reference sequence). Trimming pared 1 base from V and 5 bases from J, leaving 7 bases between. The CDR3 sequence is 12 residues long.

The chain has TRBV5-5 and TRBJ2-7; TRBD2 might be the D (5 bases). The source material was peripheral blood. The receptor was derived from a human donor in a cohort sampled during active COVID-19. The DNA for the CDR3 is TGTGCCAGCAGCTTGCTGCGGGACGAGCAGTACGTC. Translating it yields CASSLLRDEQYV.